This T cell receptor beta chain is drawn from a study of cytomegalovirus exposure and HLA in healthy donors. V was cut by 3 bases and J by 3 bases, with 9 bases left in between. Germline V CDR1 and CDR2: MNHEY, SMNVEV (reference sequence). The CDR3 consists of 13 residues. Primers for the PCR totalled 60 Vbeta and 13 Jbeta. Sequencing used immunoSEQ multiplex PCR; TCRdb keeps in-frame clones, though not all of them. Among just under 80,000 clones listed, over 60% were seen once. Material: PBMCs. This receptor was identified in a middle-aged man in good health and CMV-seronegative. This chain uses TRBV27 with TRBJ2-7; D gene unclear. In DNA, the CDR3 is TGTGCCAGCAGTTTTAGTATCAACTACGAGCAGTACTTC. It yields the protein CASSFSINYEQYF.